This T cell receptor (beta chain) was sequenced during a study of T cell clonality in common variable immunodeficiency. In this sample, this clone turned up many times. Read data end 3 residues before the CDR3 end; the end is taken from the germline J gene. The assay was immunoSEQ multiplex PCR, and TCRdb's table has in-frame clones only and misses some. Altogether tens of thousands of clones were found in the sample, and no singletons occur. The junction had 4 bases not matched to a gene; V was cut back by 5 bases and J by 4 bases. Germline CDR1 DFQATT, CDR2 SNEGSKA (reference sequence). The CDR3 is 13 residues long.

Input material: peripheral blood mononuclear cells. The rearrangement links TRBV20-1 to TRBJ2-1; 8 bases match TRBD1. This receptor was identified in a person aged 18 to 75 in good health. CDR3 in amino acids: CSAWTGLYNEQFF. The DNA read from the CDR3 is TGCAGTGCTTGGACAGGGTTATACAATGAG.